This T cell receptor beta chain stems from a study of read filtering for tumor transcriptome and immune sequencing. Germline V CDR1 and CDR2: SQVTM, ANQGSEA. The V end lost 5 bases, the J end lost 5 bases, and 12 bases lay between the germline ends. The CDR3 runs 12 residues. Molecular barcoded adaptors covering alpha/delta and beta/gamma chains were used on roughly 370 ng RNA. TCRdb itself ran the reads through MiXCR, one entry per CDR3 protein. Among roughly 68,000 distinct CDR3 sequences listed, over 11% were seen once. This TCR was sampled from a donor at least 40 years old with multiple myeloma. The material sequenced was a population of CD138-negative cells sorted from bone marrow. The chain carries TRBV29-1 and TRBJ1-1; D may be TRBD1 (5 bases). DNA of the CDR3: TGCAGCGTTCGTCAGGGTGGGACTGAAGCTTTCTTT. Translated, it gives CSVRQGGTEAFF.